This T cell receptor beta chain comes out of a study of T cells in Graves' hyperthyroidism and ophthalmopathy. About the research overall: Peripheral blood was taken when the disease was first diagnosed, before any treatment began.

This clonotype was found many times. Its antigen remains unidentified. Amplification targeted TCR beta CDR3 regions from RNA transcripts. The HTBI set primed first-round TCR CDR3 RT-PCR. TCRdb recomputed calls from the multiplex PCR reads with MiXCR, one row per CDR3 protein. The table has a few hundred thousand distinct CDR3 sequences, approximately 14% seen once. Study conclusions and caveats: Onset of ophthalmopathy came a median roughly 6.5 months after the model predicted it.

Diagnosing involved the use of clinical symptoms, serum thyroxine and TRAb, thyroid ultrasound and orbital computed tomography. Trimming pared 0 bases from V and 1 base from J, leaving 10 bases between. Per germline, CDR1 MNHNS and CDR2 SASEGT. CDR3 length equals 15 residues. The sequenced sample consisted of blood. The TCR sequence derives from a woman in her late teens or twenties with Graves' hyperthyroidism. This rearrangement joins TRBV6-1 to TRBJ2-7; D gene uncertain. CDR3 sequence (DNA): TGTGCCAGCAGTGAAGCCGGCAGGCCTTCCTACGAGCAGTACTTC. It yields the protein CASSEAGRPSYEQYF.